This TCR beta chain was identified during a study of patients and donors after allogeneic stem cell transplantation. TCRdb called the RT-PCR reads again in MiXCR, with one record for every CDR3 protein. The table lists around 90,000 distinct CDR3 sequences, roughly 52% of them singletons. Trimming pared 6 bases from V and 6 bases from J, leaving 15 bases between. Germline values: CDR1 MNHEY, CDR2 SMNVEV (reference sequence). This CDR3 comprises 14 residues. Sequenced material: blood, either unsorted or a sorted T cell fraction (not recorded which). This TCR derives from a human donor who was either an allogeneic HSCT recipient or a stem cell or donor lymphocyte infusion donor (not recorded which). It is not recorded whose cells these are; they may come from a transplant donor. The chain is built from TRBV27 and TRBJ1-5; the D is unclear. The CDR3 spells CASSLAGGLQPQHF. CDR3 bases: TGTGCCAGCAGCCTAGCGGGAGGTCTTCAGCCCCAGCATTTT.